Reported below is one TCR beta chain. Its antigen is not known. This sample was included in a study of T-cell reconstitution after alpha-beta-depleted transplantation in children. Broader study findings: Some patients' high day-60 TCRbeta diversity was attributed to recipient cells surviving conditioning. T-cell counts and diversity were attributed mostly to newly produced T cells one year after transplant.

Preparation of the TCRbeta library involved a method that used unique molecular identifiers. TCRdb reprocessed the PCR reads via MiXCR and lists one record per CDR3 protein. The sample carries about 300,000 distinct CDR3 sequences, roughly 7.8% recorded once. Germline V lookup: CDR1 MNHEY, CDR2 SVGAGI. The V end lost 0 bases, the J end lost 9 bases, and 15 bases lay between the germline ends. The CDR3 contains 15 residues. The receptor was isolated from a female patient between 2 and 15 years old who had a stem cell transplant for Fanconi anemia, so the T cells may come from the graft donor. The J gene is TRBJ1-5, the V gene TRBV6-5; the D gene is possibly TRBD1 (5 bases). The sample consisted of peripheral blood, taken 360 days after TCRalphabeta/CD19-depleted stem cell transplant. The CDR3 reads CASSYSVGASWPQHF. In nucleotides, the CDR3 is TGTGCCAGCAGTTACTCGGTCGGGGCCTCTTGGCCCCAGCATTTT.